This TCR beta chain emerged from a study of OX40 agonist ivuxolimab in advanced cancers. Study details: Anti-PD-1, anti-PD-L1 or anti-CTLA-4 therapy given earlier was allowed, and roughly 38% had some.

About this clone: The target antigen is unknown.

Per germline, CDR1 SGHTA and CDR2 FQGNSA. This CDR3 is built from 14 residues. Unmatched junction bases numbered 3, after V lost 5 bases and J lost 5 bases. Broader study findings: Among the nonresponders, some also had low normalized T-cell clonal expansion.

Only in-frame clones appear in the TCRdb table, and some are missing; sequencing was by immunoSEQ multiplex PCR. The profile shows roughly 40,000 clones, approximately 79% of them singletons. The sequence was obtained from an adult with an advanced solid tumor such as melanoma, head and neck, liver or kidney cancer. The sample here was CD4+ or CD8+ T cells sorted from blood, taken in a trial of the OX40 agonist ivuxolimab. The genes are TRBV7-2 and TRBJ1-1, with 12 bases fitting TRBD1. CDR3 protein: CASSGTGGLTEAFF. The CDR3 DNA follows: TGTGCCAGCAGCGGGACAGGGGGCTTGACTGAAGCTTTCTTT.